This T cell receptor (beta chain) was sequenced for a study of radiation and T cells in renal cell carcinoma. Regarding the study as a whole: Top tumor clonotypes rose in blood 2 weeks post-radiation, then contracted. No pretreatment tumor biopsies were available for baseline clonotypes.

Time point given: blood 4 weeks post-SBRT, at nephrectomy. The treatment is: 15 Gy SBRT to primary tumor, nephrectomy 4 weeks later. This renal cell carcinoma was of the clear cell type. This clone has a handful of counts. Its antigen is currently unknown. The junction does not match germline at one end; this may be a read error. CDR1 LGHNA and CDR2 YNFKEQ come from the germline V gene. The CDR3 spans 15 residues. Measured with immunoSEQ multiplex PCR; TCRdb has only the in-frame clones, and not every one. The sample holds roughly 160,000 clones, about 88% seen once. V usage is TRBV4-2 and J usage is TRBJ1-5; 9 bases map to TRBD1. This sample comprised blood, obtained from a patient whose treatment included radiotherapy and nephrectomy. This clonotype originated in a woman aged 50 to 60 with renal cell carcinoma. CDR3 residues: CASSKDGTGTEPQHF. The CDR3 nucleotides are TGTGCCAGCAGCAAAGACGGGACAGGGACGGAACCCCAGCATTTT.